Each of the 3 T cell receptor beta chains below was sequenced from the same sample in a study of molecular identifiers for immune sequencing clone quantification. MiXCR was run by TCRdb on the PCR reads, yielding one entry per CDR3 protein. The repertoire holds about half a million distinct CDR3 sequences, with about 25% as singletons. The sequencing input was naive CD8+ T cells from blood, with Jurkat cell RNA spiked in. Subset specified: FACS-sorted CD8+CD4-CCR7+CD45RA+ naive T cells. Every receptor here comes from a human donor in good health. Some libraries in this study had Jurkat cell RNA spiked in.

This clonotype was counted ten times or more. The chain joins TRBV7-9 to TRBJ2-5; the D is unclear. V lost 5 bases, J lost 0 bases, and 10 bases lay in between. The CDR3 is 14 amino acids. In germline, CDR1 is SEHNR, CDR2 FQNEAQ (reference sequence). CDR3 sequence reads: CASSPALDQETQYF. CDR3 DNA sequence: TGTGCCAGCAGCCCGGCGCTTGACCAAGAGACCCAGTACTTC.

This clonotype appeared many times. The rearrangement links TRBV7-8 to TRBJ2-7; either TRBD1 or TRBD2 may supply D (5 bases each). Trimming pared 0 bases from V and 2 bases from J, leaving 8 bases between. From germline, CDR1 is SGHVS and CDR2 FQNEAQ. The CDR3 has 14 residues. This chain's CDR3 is CASSLAGVAYEQYF. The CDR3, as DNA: TGTGCCAGCAGCTTAGCGGGGGTAGCCTACGAGCAGTACTTC.

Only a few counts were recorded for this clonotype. CDR3 in amino acids: CASKVYGSGTEQETQYF. The CDR3 nucleotides are TGTGCCAGCAAAGTATACGGGTCCGGGACAGAGCAAGAGACCCAGTACTTC. This rearrangement joins TRBV6-5 to TRBJ2-5; 7 nucleotides match TRBD1. Trimming took 7 bases from V and 2 from J; bases not matched to a gene: 16. In germline, CDR1 is MNHEY, CDR2 SVGAGI. CDR3 length: 17 residues.